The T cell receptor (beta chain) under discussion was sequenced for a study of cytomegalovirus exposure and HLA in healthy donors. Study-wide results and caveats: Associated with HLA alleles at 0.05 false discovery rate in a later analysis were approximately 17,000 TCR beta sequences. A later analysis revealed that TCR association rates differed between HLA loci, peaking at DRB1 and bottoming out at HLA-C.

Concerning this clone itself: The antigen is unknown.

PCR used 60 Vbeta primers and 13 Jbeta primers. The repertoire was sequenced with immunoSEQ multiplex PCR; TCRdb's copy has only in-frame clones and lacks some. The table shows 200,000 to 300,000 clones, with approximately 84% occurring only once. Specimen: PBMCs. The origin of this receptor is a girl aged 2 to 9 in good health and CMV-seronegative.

CDR3 residues: CASSEPYSEQYF. The CDR3 nucleotides read TGTGCCAGCAGTGAACCCTATAGCGAGCAGTACTTC. The V call is TRBV2, the J call TRBJ2-7; unclear D gene. The CDR3 length is 12 residues. The V gene lost 2 bases and the J gene lost 6 bases, with 8 bases spanning the gap. Germline loops: CDR1 SNHLY, CDR2 FYNNEI.